This TCR beta chain was captured by sequencing in a study of PD-1 blockade in classical Hodgkin lymphoma. Overall study results and limits: Sources of repertoire differences remain undefined, possibly disease activity or prior therapy.

This clone was seen only a few times. Its matching antigen is unknown. Time point of the sample: newly diagnosed, previously untreated cHL patient sample. Only in-frame clones appear in the TCRdb table, and some are missing; sequencing was by immunoSEQ multiplex PCR. This table has about 15,000 clones, 70% to 90% appearing once. Trimming cost V 0 bases and J 6 bases; bases outside gene matches: 3. Per the germline V gene, CDR1 is MRHNA and CDR2 is SNTAGT. The CDR3 totals 14 residues. The TCR was taken from a human donor with classical Hodgkin lymphoma. Material for sequencing was peripheral blood mononuclear cells (PBMCs). J is TRBJ2-3 and V is TRBV6-4; 7 positions match TRBD2. CDR3 region: CASSDSRETDTQYF. In DNA form, the CDR3 reads TGTGCCAGCAGTGACTCGCGGGAGACGGATACGCAGTATTTT.